One sample yielded the 14 T cell receptor beta chains listed below, sequenced in a study of HIV-infected patients and healthy controls. A single record per CDR3 protein comes from TCRdb applying MiXCR to the 5' RACE reads. This repertoire shows 55,000 to 70,000 distinct CDR3 sequences, roughly 21% found once; its top ten account for about 1.5%. The sequencing sample was made of CD4+ T cells from blood. These receptors originate from a human donor in good health.

This clonotype was observed a few times. The chain is built from TRBV6-6 and TRBJ2-3; 12 positions match TRBD1. CDR1 and CDR2 from the germline V gene are MNHNY and SVGAGI (reference sequence). V was clipped by 10 bases and J by 5 bases; unmatched bases: 10. This CDR3 contains 15 residues. CDR3 region: CATSPGQGAQDTQYF. CDR3 sequence (DNA): TGTGCCACTAGCCCGGGACAGGGGGCGCAAGATACGCAGTATTTT.

This clonotype was observed at least ten times. This chain links TRBV7-3 with TRBJ1-1; 9 bases agree with TRBD1. Trimming at V came to 6 bases and at J to 5 bases, leaving 4 bases not matched to a gene. CDR3 length: 13 amino acids. Germline CDR1 reads SGHTA; CDR2 reads FQGTGA. The chain's CDR3 is CASRWDRVTEAFF. The CDR3 region has the DNA TGTGCCAGCAGGTGGGACAGGGTGACTGAAGCTTTCTTT. Full variable domain (rest looked up from reference TRBV7-3 and TRBJ1-1): GAGVSQTPSNKVTEKGKYVELRCDPISGHTALYWYRQSLGQGPEFLIYFQGTGAADDSGLPNDRFFAVRPEGSVSTLKIQRTERGDSAVYLCASRWDRVTEAFFGQGTRLTVV.

This clonotype has a handful of counts. V is TRBV5-1 and J is TRBJ1-6; weak D call: TRBD1 (5 bases). The ends were cut back, 0 bases at V and 8 bases at J, with 12 bases in the middle. This CDR3 spans 15 amino acids. Germline CDR1 and CDR2: SGHRS and YFSETQ. DNA for the CDR3: TGCGCCAGCAGCTTGGCGGCAGGGTTGGATTCACCCCTCCACTTT. It yields the protein CASSLAAGLDSPLHF.

This clonotype was detected many times. The V and J genes are TRBV6-1 and TRBJ2-5; D is ambiguous. The V and J ends lost 2 bases and 10 bases respectively, with 11 bases between them. CDR3 length: 12 residues. Germline values: CDR1 MNHNS, CDR2 SASEGT. CDR3 amino acids: CASSESNPDQYF. In DNA form, the CDR3 reads TGTGCCAGCAGTGAATCGAACCCCGACCAGTACTTC.

This clonotype was counted ten times or more. This chain joins TRBV29-1 and TRBJ2-1; D is perhaps TRBD1 (6 bases). The CDR3 extends over 15 amino acids. Germline loops: CDR1 SQVTM, CDR2 ANQGSEA. The V and J ends lost 7 bases and 7 bases respectively, with 23 bases between them. The CDR3 DNA reads as TGCAGCGGTACCGGGGACACGAAACACCGAAATGAGCAGTTCTTC. This translates into CSGTGDTKHRNEQFF.

This clonotype has a handful of counts. This chain uses TRBV18 with TRBJ1-1, with 9 bases that match TRBD1. CDR1 and CDR2 from the germline V gene are KGHSH and LQKENI. This CDR3 has 15 residues. With 3 bases clipped from V and 5 bases from J, the junction kept 7 bases outside the gene matches. In nucleotides, the CDR3 is TGTGCCAGCTCACCTTCAGGACAGGGGTGGACTGAAGCTTTCTTT. Amino acids: CASSPSGQGWTEAFF.

The chain links TRBV2 to TRBJ2-1; 7 nucleotides match TRBD1. This CDR3 contains 14 residues. Germline V gene data show CDR1 as SNHLY and CDR2 as FYNNEI. The trim removed 7 bases at V and 6 bases at J, leaving 9 bases unmatched. CDR3 amino acids: CASINRGLFNEQFF. CDR3 in DNA: TGTGCCAGCATAAACAGGGGATTGTTCAATGAGCAGTTCTTC.

The chain carries TRBV5-5 and TRBJ1-1; 9 nucleotides line up with TRBD1. Looked up from germline, CDR1 is SGHKS and CDR2 is YYEKEE (reference sequence). The CDR3 has 16 amino acids. With V trimmed by 3 bases and J by 2 bases, 8 bases remained unmatched. The CDR3 loop reads CASSSSRDRVNTEAFF. The CDR3 DNA sequence: TGTGCCAGCAGCTCTAGCCGGGACAGGGTCAACACTGAAGCTTTCTTT.

In its sample, this clonotype was seen many times. The chain joins TRBV6-2 or TRBV6-3 to TRBJ1-5, with no clear D. Germline CDR1 MNHEY, CDR2 SVGEGT. The CDR3 extends over 13 amino acids. Trimming cost V 2 bases and J 3 bases, with 5 bases left between them. The CDR3, as DNA: TGTGCCAGCAGTTACGGGTCCAATCAGCCCCAGCATTTT. It yields the protein CASSYGSNQPQHF.

The CDR3 spells CASSPDRGGTGANVLTF. In DNA form, the CDR3 reads TGTGCCAGCAGCCCGGACAGGGGTGGAACTGGGGCCAACGTCCTGACTTTC. The genes are TRBV7-3 and TRBJ2-6; 9 bases fit TRBD1. The germline V gene has CDR1 SGHTA and CDR2 FQGTGA. CDR3 length: 17 residues. V lost 5 bases to trimming and J lost 2 bases; unmatched junction nucleotides: 7.

The chain has TRBV30 and TRBJ2-3, with 9 nucleotides matching TRBD1. The germline gives CDR1 GTSNPN, CDR2 SVGIG (reference sequence). V dropped 5 bases and J dropped 5; count of bases not matched to a gene: 5. CDR3 size: 13 residues. CDR3 amino acids: CAWPGQGGDTQYF. CDR3 in DNA: TGTGCCTGGCCGGGACAGGGTGGAGATACGCAGTATTTT.

This clonotype was observed a handful of times. The chain uses TRBV5-4 and TRBJ2-3, with 7 bases aligning to TRBD2. The CDR3 contains 14 residues. Germline CDR1 is SGHNT and CDR2 is YYREEE (reference sequence). Trimming took 5 bases from V and 5 from J; bases not matched to a gene: 8. The CDR3, as DNA: TGTGCCAGCAGGACCCAAAGCGGGGTAGATACGCAGTATTTT. Translating gives CASRTQSGVDTQYF.

This clonotype was detected ten times or more. The junction and the germline gene differ at one end; a read error may be behind it. The chain carries TRBV12-3 or TRBV12-4 and TRBJ2-1; D remains ambiguous. CDR3 length: 14 residues. CDR3 region: CASSSASTQAEEFF. The CDR3 DNA reads TGTGCCAGCAGTTCAGCATCGACTCAAGCTGAGGAGTTCTTC.

This clonotype showed up just a few times. J is TRBJ2-1 and V is TRBV11-3; D unresolved. V was cut by 1 base and J by 5 bases, with 9 bases left in between. CDR1 is SGHNT, CDR2 YENEEA, per germline. CDR3 length: 14 amino acids. DNA for the CDR3: TGTGCCAGCAGCTTAGCAATTTCGGACAATGAGCAGTTCTTC. It is translated as CASSLAISDNEQFF.